The 21 T cell receptor beta chains presented below share a single source sample, sequenced in a study of vaccination effects on CD4 cells after COVID-19. These receptors have no known antigen. The ViraFEST assay expanded antigen-specific CD4+ T cells with viral peptide pools before sequencing. Culturing for about 9 days preceded CD4+ T cell isolation. The protocol was immunoSEQ multiplex PCR, while the TCRdb copy is restricted to in-frame clones and leaves out a portion. This table has approximately 11,000 clones, approximately 74% appearing once. The sequencing used CD4+ T cells from PBMCs cultured with HCoV-229E spike peptides, collected before COVID-19 vaccination. The receptors here all came from a human donor who received a COVID-19 vaccine.

The chain employs TRBV27 and TRBJ2-7, with D tentatively TRBD2 (5 bases). With 2 bases removed from V and 2 bases from J, the gap between germline ends came to 10 bases. This CDR3 has 14 amino acids. In germline, CDR1 is MNHEY, CDR2 SMNVEV (reference sequence). The CDR3 bases are TGTGCCAGCAGTTTAAGAGGACTTCCCTACGAGCAGTACTTC. It is translated as CASSLRGLPYEQYF.

The chain links TRBV6-1 to TRBJ2-7; 9 bases map to TRBD2. V shed 2 bases and J 4 bases; nucleotides not matched to a gene: 6. CDR1 and CDR2 from the germline V gene are MNHNS and SASEGT. The CDR3 extends over 15 amino acids. DNA for the CDR3: TGTGCCAGCAGTGAAACCCGGACTAGCGCGTACGAGCAGTACTTC. This translates into CASSETRTSAYEQYF.

The gene calls are TRBV5-4 and TRBJ2-3; perhaps D is TRBD1 or TRBD2 (6 bases each). CDR1 and CDR2 from the germline V gene are SGHNT and YYREEE (reference sequence). V lost 10 bases and J lost 6, with 24 bases in between. The CDR3 runs to 15 residues. The CDR3 sequence is CAAHGGGSVGDTQYF. In DNA form, the CDR3 reads TGTGCCGCTCACGGAGGGGGTTCTGTGGGTGATACGCAGTATTTT.

The V and J genes are TRBV29-1 and TRBJ2-1; D is unclear. The CDR3 is 11 residues long. Trimming removed 4 bases from V and 7 bases from J, with 8 bases in between. Germline V lookup: CDR1 SQVTM, CDR2 ANQGSEA. CDR3 region: CSVASVNEQFF. The CDR3 nucleotides are TGCAGCGTTGCCTCAGTTAATGAGCAGTTCTTC.

The genes are TRBV11-1 and TRBJ1-1; D remains unclear. Trimming shortened V by 5 bases and J by 0 bases, and 13 bases separated the two germline ends. The CDR3 is 15 residues long. Per the germline V gene, CDR1 is SGHAT and CDR2 is FQDESV (reference sequence). The CDR3 protein is CASSPGQIMNTEAFF. The CDR3 coding sequence is TGTGCCAGCAGCCCGGGTCAGATCATGAACACTGAAGCTTTCTTT.

The J gene is TRBJ1-1, the V gene TRBV5-4, with D perhaps matching TRBD1 (5 bases). Between the trimmed V and J ends, which lost 0 bases and 8 bases, there was a span of 14 bases. CDR3 length: 14 amino acids. Looked up from germline, CDR1 is SGHNT and CDR2 is YYREEE (reference sequence). As DNA, the CDR3 is TGTGCCAGCAGCTTGGCTGGGACCGACGCAGAAGCTTTCTTT. Protein: CASSLAGTDAEAFF. The whole variable domain, remainder taken from reference TRBV5-4 and TRBJ1-1, is ETGVTQSPTHLIKTRGQQVTLRCSSQSGHNTVSWYQQALGQGPQFIFQYYREEENGRGNFPPRFSGLQFPNYSSELNVNALELDDSALYLCASSLAGTDAEAFFGQGTRLTVV.

The chain links TRBV19 to TRBJ1-5, with 7 bases aligning to TRBD1. The CDR3 contains 13 residues. CDR1 and CDR2 (germline): LNHDA, SQIVND (reference sequence). The trim removed 7 bases at V and 12 bases at J, leaving 12 bases unmatched. The DNA for the CDR3 is TGTGCCAGTAATGATAACCGGGACAGAGACCAGCATTTT. As protein: CASNDNRDRDQHF.

This clone was detected only once. The chain is built from TRBV6-1 and TRBJ1-5; 9 bases align to TRBD1. This CDR3 region has 16 residues. V lost 1 base and J lost 5; bases outside the gene matches: 6. Germline V gene data show CDR1 as MNHNS and CDR2 as SASEGT. The DNA for the CDR3 is TGTGCCAGCAGTGAAGAGACAGGGGGATACGATCAGCCCCAGCATTTT. Protein: CASSEETGGYDQPQHF.

The V call is TRBV7-8, the J call TRBJ1-1; 7 bases are shared with TRBD1. From germline, CDR1 is SGHVS and CDR2 FQNEAQ. Trimming cost V 4 bases and J 4 bases; bases outside gene matches: 9. This CDR3 is 15 amino acids long. CDR3 DNA sequence: TGTGCCAGCAGCTCCCACAGGGGAGGAAGCACTGAAGCTTTCTTT. Protein: CASSSHRGGSTEAFF.

This chain links TRBV6-1 with TRBJ2-7; maybe TRBD1 (6 bases). Trimming took 3 bases from V and 5 from J, leaving 14 bases between them. The CDR3 has 14 residues. Germline assignment: CDR1 MNHNS and CDR2 SASEGT. The CDR3 DNA reads TGTGCCAGCAGTGATACCCCGGACAGCAACGAGCAGTACTTC. This sequence encodes CASSDTPDSNEQYF.

The V gene is TRBV11-2, the J gene TRBJ1-1; D not resolved. There are 14 residues in the CDR3. Germline V gives CDR1 SGHAT, CDR2 FQNNGV. V lost 2 bases and J 2 bases, leaving 9 bases between the germline ends. CDR3 in amino acids: CASSLYPDNTEAFF. In DNA form, the CDR3 reads TGTGCCAGCAGCTTATACCCGGACAACACTGAAGCTTTCTTT.

The chain joins TRBV11-2 to TRBJ1-2; TRBD1 matches at 7 bases. V dropped 4 bases and J dropped 2; count of bases not matched to a gene: 10. The germline CDR1 and CDR2 sequences are SGHAT and FQNNGV. The CDR3 runs to 16 residues. CDR3 residues: CASSSPRQGRNYGYTF. The DNA for the CDR3 is TGTGCCAGCAGCTCGCCCCGACAGGGAAGGAACTATGGCTACACCTTC.

The count of this clone is one. The rearrangement uses TRBV10-3 and TRBJ2-5; 14 bases line up with TRBD2. This CDR3 region has 17 residues. Germline CDR1 is ENHRY and CDR2 is SYGVKD. The V and J ends lost 4 bases and 2 bases, in that order; junction bases with no gene match: 6. CDR3 nucleotide sequence: TGTGCCATCAGTGGGACTAGCGGGGGGCCACTTCAAGAGACCCAGTACTTC. Encoded protein: CAISGTSGGPLQETQYF.

The chain couples TRBV5-6 to TRBJ1-1, with unresolved D. The CDR3 sequence is 12 residues long. V lost 2 bases and J lost 3, with 5 bases in between. Looked up from germline, CDR1 is SGHDT and CDR2 is YYEEEE. CDR3: CASSFFDTEAFF. DNA for the CDR3: TGTGCCAGCAGCTTCTTTGACACTGAAGCTTTCTTT.

The chain combines TRBV28 with TRBJ1-2, with D tentatively TRBD1 (5 bases). CDR1 is MDHEN and CDR2 is SYDVKM in the germline V gene. This CDR3 has 15 residues. V lost 5 bases to trimming and J lost 13 bases, with 26 bases between them. The CDR3 region is CASSARGLGSSTFTF. DNA of the CDR3: TGTGCCAGCAGTGCGAGGGGCTTGGGGTCCTCCACCTTCACCTTC.

V usage is TRBV6-6 and J usage is TRBJ1-2; tentatively, D is TRBD1 (6 bases). Trimming pared 8 bases from V and 4 bases from J, leaving 17 bases between. CDR3 length: 14 amino acids. The V gene's germline CDR1 is MNHNY and CDR2 SVGAGI (reference sequence). This CDR3 is CASATTGQTYGYTF. The CDR3 nucleotides are TGTGCCAGCGCAACCACCGGACAGACCTATGGCTACACCTTC.

This chain uses TRBV10-3 with TRBJ2-5, with TRBD2 as a possible D gene (5 bases). Germline values: CDR1 ENHRY, CDR2 SYGVKD. This CDR3 is 14 amino acids long. The V end was cut by 4 bases, the J end by 4 bases, with 13 bases between. The CDR3: CAISARTRGETQYF. CDR3 DNA: TGTGCCATCAGTGCGCGGACTCGGGGAGAGACCCAGTACTTC.

This clone was seen a handful of times. This rearrangement joins TRBV11-2 to TRBJ1-1; tentatively, D is TRBD1 (6 bases). V was pared by 3 bases and J by 5 bases, with 10 bases between. Germline values: CDR1 SGHAT, CDR2 FQNNGV. The CDR3 is 13 amino acids. The CDR3 DNA follows: TGTGCCAGCAGCTTTCAGGGGAATACTGAAGCTTTCTTT. This sequence encodes CASSFQGNTEAFF. The variable domain in full, completed from reference TRBV11-2 and TRBJ1-1, reads EAGVAQSPRYKIIEKRQSVAFWCNPISGHATLYWYQQILGQGPKLLIQFQNNGVVDDSQLPKDRFSAERLKGVDSTLKIQPAKLEDSAVYLCASSFQGNTEAFFGQGTRLTVV.

By proportion, this clone is medium-sized. This chain connects TRBV6-6 to TRBJ1-5, with a tentative D call TRBD1 (6 bases). V lost 7 bases, J lost 11 bases, and 21 bases lay in between. Per the germline V gene, CDR1 is MNHNY and CDR2 is SVGAGI (reference sequence). The CDR3 length is 14 residues. The CDR3 is CASTTTGRIGAQHF. In DNA, the CDR3 is TGTGCCAGCACCACGACAGGACGGATTGGAGCCCAGCATTTT.

This clone has only one observation. V and J are TRBV5-1 and TRBJ2-3, with D uncertain. The CDR3 is 15 amino acids. The germline V and J ends were trimmed by 0 bases and 2 bases, with 10 bases remaining between them. Germline loops: CDR1 SGHRS, CDR2 YFSETQ. The CDR3 here is CASSLAISPTDTQYF. The CDR3, as DNA: TGCGCCAGCAGCTTGGCGATCTCCCCCACAGATACGCAGTATTTT.

This clone was detected a few times. The rearrangement uses TRBV6-6 and TRBJ2-2, with TRBD1 identical over 7 bases. This CDR3 has 14 amino acids. Germline V gene lookup returns CDR1 MNHNY and CDR2 SVGAGI (reference sequence). V shed 9 bases, J shed 2 bases, and the junction held 6 bases outside the gene matches. CDR3 in amino acids: CASHTGVNTGELFF. CDR3 nucleotides: TGTGCCAGTCACACAGGGGTAAACACCGGGGAGCTGTTTTTT.